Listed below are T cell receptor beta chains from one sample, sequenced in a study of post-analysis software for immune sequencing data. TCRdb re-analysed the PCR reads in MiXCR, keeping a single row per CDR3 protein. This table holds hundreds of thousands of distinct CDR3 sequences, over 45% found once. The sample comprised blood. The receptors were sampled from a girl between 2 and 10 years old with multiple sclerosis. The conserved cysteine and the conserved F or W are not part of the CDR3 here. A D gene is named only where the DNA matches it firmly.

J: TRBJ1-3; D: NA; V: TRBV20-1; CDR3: SARQQRSGNTIY
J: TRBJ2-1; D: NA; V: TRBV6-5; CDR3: ASRGGSLGSEQF
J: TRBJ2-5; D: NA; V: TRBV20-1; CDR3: SACPLVGETQY
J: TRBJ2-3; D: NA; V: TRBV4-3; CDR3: ASSQDMGTHRDTQY
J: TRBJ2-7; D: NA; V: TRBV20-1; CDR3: SASPGAGYEQY
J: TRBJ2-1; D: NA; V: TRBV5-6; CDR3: ASTLDRDYNEQF
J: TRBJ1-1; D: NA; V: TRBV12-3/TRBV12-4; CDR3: ASSLGYEAF
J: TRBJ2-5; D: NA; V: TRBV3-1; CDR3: ASSQNPVTQY
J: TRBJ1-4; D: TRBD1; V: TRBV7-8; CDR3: ASSFGQGREKLF
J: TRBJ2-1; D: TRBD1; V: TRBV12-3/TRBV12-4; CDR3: ASSLGTGGVGDEQF
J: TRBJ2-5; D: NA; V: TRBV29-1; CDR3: SVDREGSETQY
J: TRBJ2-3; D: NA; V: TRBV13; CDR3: ASSSTPHERLTDTQY
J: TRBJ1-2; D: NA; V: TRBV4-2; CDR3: ASSQAGLSDILNYGYT
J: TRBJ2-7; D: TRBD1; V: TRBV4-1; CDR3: ASSQGTDRGQPYEQY
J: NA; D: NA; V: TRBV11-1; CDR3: ASSQGRRTSYNEQY
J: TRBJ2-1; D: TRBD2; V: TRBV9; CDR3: ASSADRDYSDDEQF
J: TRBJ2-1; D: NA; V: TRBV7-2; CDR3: ASSLQKGRGEQF
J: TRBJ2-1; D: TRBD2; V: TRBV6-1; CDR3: ASSGTSGIYNEQF